Listed below are T cell receptor beta chains from one sample, sequenced in a study of cytomegalovirus exposure and HLA in healthy donors. Sequencing used immunoSEQ multiplex PCR; TCRdb keeps in-frame clones, though not all of them. The table records some 150,000 clones, about 72% of them present only once. The sample consisted of PBMCs. Every receptor here comes from a man aged 60 to 69 in good health and CMV-seronegative. CDR3s include the opening cysteine and the closing phenylalanine or tryptophan. A D gene is named only where the DNA matches it firmly. A clone size is listed for some rows: how often the clone was seen (once, few, many), or a class if it is expanded.

len: 15
d_gene: -
j_gene: TRBJ1-5
v_gene: TRBV7-2
abundance: once
CDR3nt: TGTGCCAGCAGCTTAGGGCAGGGTGAGTCTCAGCCCCAGCATTTT
CDR3aa: CASSLGQGESQPQHF

len: 13
d_gene: -
j_gene: TRBJ1-1
v_gene: TRBV7-9
abundance: -
CDR3nt: TGTGCCAGCAGCTTTCAGGGGCGGACTGAAGCTTTCTTT
CDR3aa: CASSFQGRTEAFF

len: 14
d_gene: -
j_gene: TRBJ1-1
v_gene: TRBV11-2
abundance: -
CDR3nt: TGTGCCAGCACCCCCGGACCCAGAGGGACTGAAGCTTTCTTT
CDR3aa: CASTPGPRGTEAFF

len: 15
d_gene: -
j_gene: TRBJ2-2
v_gene: TRBV9
abundance: -
CDR3nt: TGTGCCAGCAGCGTAGAACGGGGATACACCGGGGAGCTGTTTTTT
CDR3aa: CASSVERGYTGELFF

len: 15
d_gene: TRBD1
j_gene: TRBJ2-7
v_gene: TRBV6-5
abundance: -
CDR3nt: TGTGCCAGCAGCCCTATACCGGGACAGGACTACGAGCAGTACTTC
CDR3aa: CASSPIPGQDYEQYF

len: 15
d_gene: TRBD1
j_gene: TRBJ1-6
v_gene: TRBV28
abundance: -
CDR3nt: TGTGCCACCAGACAGGGGGCTTTAGATAATTCACCCCTCCACTTT
CDR3aa: CATRQGALDNSPLHF

len: 15
d_gene: -
j_gene: TRBJ2-3
v_gene: TRBV5-1
abundance: -
CDR3nt: TGCGCCAGCAGCCCCGGGGTAGCGGTCACAGATACGCAGTATTTT
CDR3aa: CASSPGVAVTDTQYF

len: 13
d_gene: -
j_gene: TRBJ1-6
v_gene: TRBV5-1
abundance: -
CDR3nt: TGCGCCAGCAGCCCAGACTATAATTCACCCCTCCACTTT
CDR3aa: CASSPDYNSPLHF

len: 15
d_gene: TRBD2
j_gene: TRBJ2-5
v_gene: TRBV7-9
abundance: -
CDR3nt: TGTGCCAGCAGCAAAGCTAGCGGGGGGGGAGAGACCCAGTACTTC
CDR3aa: CASSKASGGGETQYF

len: 14
d_gene: -
j_gene: TRBJ2-3
v_gene: TRBV9
abundance: -
CDR3nt: TGTGCCAGCAGCCAGGGCCCGGAGGGAGATACGCAGTATTTT
CDR3aa: CASSQGPEGDTQYF

len: 15
d_gene: -
j_gene: TRBJ1-3
v_gene: TRBV4-1
abundance: -
CDR3nt: TGCGCCTGGCCGCACAGGTCCCACTCTGGAAACACCATATATTTT
CDR3aa: CAWPHRSHSGNTIYF

len: 12
d_gene: -
j_gene: TRBJ1-4
v_gene: TRBV19
abundance: -
CDR3nt: TGTGCCAGTAGTGGCAGTGGTGAAAAACTGTTTTTT
CDR3aa: CASSGSGEKLFF

len: 14
d_gene: -
j_gene: TRBJ1-1
v_gene: TRBV7-3
abundance: -
CDR3nt: TGTGCCAGCAGCTTAGGACTAGAGGGTACTGAAGCTTTCTTT
CDR3aa: CASSLGLEGTEAFF

len: 14
d_gene: -
j_gene: TRBJ2-7
v_gene: TRBV28
abundance: few
CDR3nt: TGTGCCAGCAGTTTATGGACAGACTCCTACGAGCAGTACTTC
CDR3aa: CASSLWTDSYEQYF

len: 12
d_gene: TRBD2
j_gene: TRBJ2-1
v_gene: TRBV29-1
abundance: -
CDR3nt: TGCAGCGTTGTGACAGCGGGAAATGAGCAGTTCTTC
CDR3aa: CSVVTAGNEQFF

len: 16
d_gene: -
j_gene: TRBJ2-2
v_gene: TRBV5-4
abundance: once
CDR3nt: TGTGCCAGCAGCTTGGTTGCGATCCCGAACACCGGGGAGCTGTTTTTT
CDR3aa: CASSLVAIPNTGELFF

len: 16
d_gene: -
j_gene: TRBJ1-2
v_gene: TRBV7-8
abundance: -
CDR3nt: TGTGCCAGCAGCTTATGGGGTTCGGGGTTTAACTATGGCTACACCTTC
CDR3aa: CASSLWGSGFNYGYTF

len: 14
d_gene: TRBD2
j_gene: TRBJ2-1
v_gene: TRBV9
abundance: -
CDR3nt: TGTGCCAGCAGCGTTTCGTGGACTAGCGGGAGGGCGTTCTTC
CDR3aa: CASSVSWTSGRAFF

len: 13
d_gene: -
j_gene: TRBJ1-2
v_gene: TRBV21-1
abundance: -
CDR3nt: TGTGCCAGCAGCAAAAGTCAGGGGCATGGCTACACCTTC
CDR3aa: CASSKSQGHGYTF

len: 12
d_gene: -
j_gene: TRBJ1-1
v_gene: TRBV10-1
abundance: -
CDR3nt: TGCGCCAGCAGTGGAGGGACTACTGAAGCTTTCTTT
CDR3aa: CASSGGTTEAFF

len: 14
d_gene: -
j_gene: TRBJ1-1
v_gene: TRBV6-4
abundance: -
CDR3nt: TGTGCCAGCAGTGACTCGGACAAGAACACTGAAGCTTTCTTT
CDR3aa: CASSDSDKNTEAFF

len: 13
d_gene: -
j_gene: TRBJ2-7
v_gene: TRBV7-2
abundance: -
CDR3nt: TGTGCCAGCAGCTTTAATCCTTCCTACGAGCAGTACTTC
CDR3aa: CASSFNPSYEQYF

len: 14
d_gene: TRBD1
j_gene: TRBJ1-2
v_gene: TRBV6-1
abundance: -
CDR3nt: TGTGCCAGCAGTGAGGGACAGGGGGCGTATGGCTACACCTTC
CDR3aa: CASSEGQGAYGYTF

len: 15
d_gene: -
j_gene: TRBJ2-5
v_gene: TRBV18
abundance: few
CDR3nt: TGTGCCAGCTCACCACCTTGGGGAGACCAAGAGACCCAGTACTTC
CDR3aa: CASSPPWGDQETQYF

len: 15
d_gene: -
j_gene: TRBJ1-1
v_gene: TRBV5-1
abundance: few
CDR3nt: TGCGCCAGCAGCTTATTTAGCGCTAAGAACACTGAAGCTTTCTTT
CDR3aa: CASSLFSAKNTEAFF

len: 14
d_gene: -
j_gene: TRBJ1-1
v_gene: TRBV4-1
abundance: -
CDR3nt: TGCGCCAGCAGCCTCATCCACAGACAGGATGAAGCTTTCTTT
CDR3aa: CASSLIHRQDEAFF

len: 14
d_gene: TRBD2
j_gene: TRBJ2-7
v_gene: TRBV27
abundance: -
CDR3nt: TGTGCCAGCAGTTTAGGCGGGAGAGGTTACGAGCAGTACTTC
CDR3aa: CASSLGGRGYEQYF

len: 14
d_gene: -
j_gene: TRBJ2-1
v_gene: TRBV7-9
abundance: -
CDR3nt: TGTGCCAGCAGCTTAGTCGCGCTATACAATGAGCAGTTCTTC
CDR3aa: CASSLVALYNEQFF

len: 16
d_gene: -
j_gene: TRBJ2-1
v_gene: TRBV2
abundance: -
CDR3nt: TGTGCCAGCAGTCCCGAGGGCGGGACCCGCTACAATGAGCAGTTCTTC
CDR3aa: CASSPEGGTRYNEQFF

len: 15
d_gene: TRBD1
j_gene: TRBJ2-5
v_gene: TRBV18
abundance: -
CDR3nt: TGTGCCAGCTCAGGAAGCCGGACAGGGCAAGAGACCCAGTACTTC
CDR3aa: CASSGSRTGQETQYF

len: 12
d_gene: -
j_gene: TRBJ2-7
v_gene: TRBV18
abundance: few
CDR3nt: TGTGCCAGCTCACCAACAGATTACGAGCAGTACTTC
CDR3aa: CASSPTDYEQYF

len: 16
d_gene: TRBD2
j_gene: TRBJ2-1
v_gene: TRBV7-9
abundance: -
CDR3nt: TGTGCCAGCAGCTTAGCACTAGCGGGCTCCTACAATGAGCAGTTCTTC
CDR3aa: CASSLALAGSYNEQFF

len: 16
d_gene: TRBD2
j_gene: TRBJ2-1
v_gene: TRBV6-5
abundance: -
CDR3nt: TGTGCCAGCAGTTACGGGGGACTAGCGGGGTACAATGAGCAGTTCTTC
CDR3aa: CASSYGGLAGYNEQFF

len: 15
d_gene: TRBD2
j_gene: TRBJ2-1
v_gene: TRBV28
abundance: -
CDR3nt: TGTGCCAGCATAAGAGGGACTAGCTCCTACAATGAGCAGTTCTTC
CDR3aa: CASIRGTSSYNEQFF

len: 16
d_gene: -
j_gene: TRBJ2-1
v_gene: TRBV7-9
abundance: -
CDR3nt: TGTGCCAGCAGCTTTACGGGTGGGAGCTCCTACAATGAGCAGTTCTTC
CDR3aa: CASSFTGGSSYNEQFF

len: 13
d_gene: -
j_gene: TRBJ2-7
v_gene: TRBV9
abundance: -
CDR3nt: TGTGCCAGCAGCGGTACAGGGTCCTACGAGCAGTACTTC
CDR3aa: CASSGTGSYEQYF

len: 15
d_gene: TRBD1
j_gene: TRBJ2-5
v_gene: TRBV27
abundance: -
CDR3nt: TGTGCCAGCAGTTTAACAGGGGGCAAACCAGAGACCCAGTACTTC
CDR3aa: CASSLTGGKPETQYF

len: 15
d_gene: -
j_gene: TRBJ2-5
v_gene: TRBV7-8
abundance: -
CDR3nt: TGTGCCAGCAGCTTAGCCCCTACCTTCCAAGAGACCCAGTACTTC
CDR3aa: CASSLAPTFQETQYF

len: 13
d_gene: -
j_gene: TRBJ1-2
v_gene: TRBV6-4
abundance: few
CDR3nt: TGTGCCAGCAGTGTTGAACAGGGCTATGGCTACACCTTC
CDR3aa: CASSVEQGYGYTF

len: 16
d_gene: TRBD2
j_gene: TRBJ2-1
v_gene: TRBV18
abundance: once
CDR3nt: TGTGCCAGCTCACCAATGGAAGCGGGGGCCTACAATGAGCAGTTCTTC
CDR3aa: CASSPMEAGAYNEQFF

len: 14
d_gene: -
j_gene: TRBJ2-5
v_gene: TRBV11-2
abundance: -
CDR3nt: TGTGCCAGCAGTCCATCCAATCCGGGGGAGACCCAGTACTTC
CDR3aa: CASSPSNPGETQYF

len: 12
d_gene: -
j_gene: TRBJ1-1
v_gene: TRBV7-2
abundance: once
CDR3nt: TGTGCCAGCAGCTTTTCAGCTCAGGGGGCTTTCTTT
CDR3aa: CASSFSAQGAFF

len: 11
d_gene: -
j_gene: TRBJ1-1
v_gene: TRBV28
abundance: -
CDR3nt: TGTGCCAGCGGTAAGGGGTCGGTGGCTTTCTTT
CDR3aa: CASGKGSVAFF

len: 16
d_gene: TRBD2
j_gene: TRBJ2-3
v_gene: TRBV10-2
abundance: -
CDR3nt: TGCGCCAGCAGGACTAGCGGGAGTATCCGCACAGATACGCAGTATTTT
CDR3aa: CASRTSGSIRTDTQYF

len: 13
d_gene: -
j_gene: TRBJ2-5
v_gene: TRBV5-1
abundance: -
CDR3nt: TGCGCCAGCAGCTTGCTTTCGCGGGAGACCCAGTACTTC
CDR3aa: CASSLLSRETQYF

len: 13
d_gene: TRBD1
j_gene: TRBJ1-1
v_gene: TRBV2
abundance: -
CDR3nt: TGTGCCAGCAGTGCGGCAGGGGGCACTGAAGCTTTCTTT
CDR3aa: CASSAAGGTEAFF

len: 13
d_gene: TRBD2
j_gene: TRBJ2-7
v_gene: TRBV6-6
abundance: -
CDR3nt: TGTGCCACTTTAGCGGGGTACTCCTACGAGCAGTACTTC
CDR3aa: CATLAGYSYEQYF

len: 15
d_gene: TRBD1
j_gene: TRBJ1-2
v_gene: TRBV10-2
abundance: -
CDR3nt: TGCGCCAGCCAAGAACCGGGACAGTCGGCCTCCGGCTACACCTTC
CDR3aa: CASQEPGQSASGYTF

len: 16
d_gene: TRBD1
j_gene: TRBJ2-4
v_gene: TRBV5-4
abundance: -
CDR3nt: TGTGCCAGCAGCTTGGGACAGGGATTAGCCAAAAACATTCAGTACTTC
CDR3aa: CASSLGQGLAKNIQYF

len: 15
d_gene: TRBD1
j_gene: TRBJ2-2
v_gene: TRBV5-4
abundance: -
CDR3nt: TGTGCCAGCAGCCAGGGACAGGGGAACACCGGGGAGCTGTTTTTT
CDR3aa: CASSQGQGNTGELFF

len: 17
d_gene: -
j_gene: TRBJ2-5
v_gene: TRBV27
abundance: once
CDR3nt: TGTGCCAGCAGTTTTGGATACAGAGCAAAGTACCAAGAGACCCAGTACTTC
CDR3aa: CASSFGYRAKYQETQYF

len: 12
d_gene: TRBD1
j_gene: TRBJ1-1
v_gene: TRBV30
abundance: -
CDR3nt: TGTGCCTGGATCAGGGGGGAGACTGAAGCTTTCTTT
CDR3aa: CAWIRGETEAFF

len: 14
d_gene: -
j_gene: TRBJ2-7
v_gene: TRBV10-3
abundance: -
CDR3nt: TGTGCCATCAGATCCGCTGGCAGGGTTTGCGAGCAGTACTTC
CDR3aa: CAIRSAGRVCEQYF

len: 16
d_gene: -
j_gene: TRBJ1-3
v_gene: TRBV5-1
abundance: -
CDR3nt: TGCGCCAGCAGCTTGAATCCCCCCCCGGCTGGAAACACCATATATTTT
CDR3aa: CASSLNPPPAGNTIYF

len: 15
d_gene: TRBD2
j_gene: TRBJ2-2
v_gene: TRBV5-1
abundance: -
CDR3nt: TGCGCCAGCACTTTGTCGAGCGGGGACACCGGGGAGCTGTTTTTT
CDR3aa: CASTLSSGDTGELFF

len: 16
d_gene: TRBD1
j_gene: TRBJ1-4
v_gene: TRBV11-2
abundance: -
CDR3nt: TGTGCCAGCAGCCTACCCGGACAGGGGGCGAATGAAAAACTGTTTTTT
CDR3aa: CASSLPGQGANEKLFF